Presented here are 5 T cell receptor beta chains from one specimen sequenced in a study of shared clonotypes between healthy human individuals. The method was immunoSEQ multiplex PCR; TCRdb's version includes in-frame clones alone and lacks a portion of them. The sample carries more than 2,000,000 clones, roughly 93% recorded once. Sequencing was carried out using naive CD4+ T cells from PBMCs. Indicated subset: CD45RA+ positively selected. Every receptor here comes from a man between 18 and 35 years old in good health. Some clones in this sample may be carry-over from other donors' samples.

The chain links TRBV7-2 to TRBJ2-5, with 10 bases identical to TRBD2. The germline CDR1 and CDR2 sequences are SGHTA and FQGNSA. The CDR3 is 16 residues long. The V segment lost 2 bases and the J segment 5 bases; nucleotides outside the gene matches: 8. The CDR3 nucleotides are TGTGCCAGCAGCTTATCTACAGCGGGAGGGCAGGAGACCCAGTACTTC. Protein: CASSLSTAGGQETQYF.

This clone was counted a single time. The chain links TRBV5-1 to TRBJ1-2, with 8 bases lining up with TRBD1. Per the germline V gene, CDR1 is SGHRS and CDR2 is YFSETQ. The CDR3 extends over 15 amino acids. V lost 1 base and J lost 8; bases outside the gene matches: 10. In DNA form, the CDR3 reads TGCGCCAGCAGCTTGAATTGGCAGGGGGCGAACGGCTACACCTTC. Translation: CASSLNWQGANGYTF.

The gene calls are TRBV11-2 and TRBJ2-1; a possible D gene is TRBD2 (6 bases). The germline gives CDR1 SGHAT, CDR2 FQNNGV. Trimming took 3 bases from V and 4 from J, leaving 25 bases between them. The CDR3 length is 19 residues. CDR3 sequence reads: CASSFRSGGTTIRYNEQFF. Here the CDR3 DNA reads TGTGCCAGCAGCTTTAGAAGCGGAGGGACGACTATCCGATACAATGAGCAGTTCTTC.

The V gene is TRBV28, the J gene TRBJ1-4; D remains unclear. V was trimmed by 3 bases and J by 0 bases, leaving 14 bases between them. The CDR3 spans 17 residues. Germline V CDR1 and CDR2: MDHEN, SYDVKM. The CDR3 nucleotides read TGTGCCAGCAGTTTTTACCGGTCTCAGGCAACTAATGAAAAACTGTTTTTT. This sequence encodes CASSFYRSQATNEKLFF. Together with reference TRBV28 and TRBJ1-4, the CDR3 gives the full variable domain: DVKVTQSSRYLVKRTGEKVFLECVQDMDHENMFWYRQDPGLGLRLIYFSYDVKMKEKGDIPEGYSVSREKKERFSLILESASTNQTSMYLCASSFYRSQATNEKLFFGSGTQLSVL.

This clone was observed once. The chain has TRBV7-9 and TRBJ2-5; tentatively, D is TRBD1 or TRBD2 (5 bases each). Germline loops: CDR1 SEHNR, CDR2 FQNEAQ (reference sequence). The CDR3 spans 16 residues. The ends were cut back, 3 bases at V and 5 bases at J, with 19 bases in the middle. The chain's CDR3 is CASSLTETVRGETQYF. In DNA, the CDR3 is TGTGCCAGCAGCTTGACCGAGACAGTCCGAGGGGAGACCCAGTACTTC.